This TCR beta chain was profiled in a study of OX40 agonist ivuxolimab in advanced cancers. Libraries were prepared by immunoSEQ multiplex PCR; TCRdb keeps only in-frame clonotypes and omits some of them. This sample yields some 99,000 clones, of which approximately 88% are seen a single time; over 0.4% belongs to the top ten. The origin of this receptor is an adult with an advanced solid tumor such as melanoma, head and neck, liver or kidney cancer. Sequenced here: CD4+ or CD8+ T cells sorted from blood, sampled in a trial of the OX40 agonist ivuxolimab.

The CDR3 loop is CASSPNQDGYTF. The CDR3 DNA follows: TGTGCCAGCTCACCAAATCAGGATGGCTACACCTTC. This sequence joins TRBV18 and TRBJ1-2; D uncertain. The CDR3 contains 12 residues. Germline lookup yields CDR1 KGHSH and CDR2 LQKENI. V dropped 2 bases and J dropped 6 bases, with 7 bases sitting between them. The variable domain in full, completed from reference TRBV18 and TRBJ1-2, reads NAGVMQNPRHLVRRRGQEARLRCSPMKGHSHVYWYRQLPEEGLKFMVYLQKENIIDESGMPKERFSAEFPKEGPSILRIQQVVRGDSAAYFCASSPNQDGYTFGSGTRLTVV.